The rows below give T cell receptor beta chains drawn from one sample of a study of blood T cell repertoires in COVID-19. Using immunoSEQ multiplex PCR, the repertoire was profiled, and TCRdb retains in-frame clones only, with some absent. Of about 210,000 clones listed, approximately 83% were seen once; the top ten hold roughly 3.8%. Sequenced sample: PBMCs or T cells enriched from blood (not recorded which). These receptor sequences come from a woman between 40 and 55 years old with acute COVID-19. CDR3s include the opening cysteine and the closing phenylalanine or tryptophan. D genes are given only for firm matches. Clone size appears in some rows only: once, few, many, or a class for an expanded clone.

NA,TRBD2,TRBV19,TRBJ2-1,CASSSLAGGRSYNEQFF,TGTGCCAGTAGTAGCCTAGCGGGAGGCCGATCCTACAATGAGCAGTTCTTC
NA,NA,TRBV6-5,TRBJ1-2,CASRATENYGYTF,TGTGCCAGCAGGGCGACAGAGAACTATGGCTACACCTTC
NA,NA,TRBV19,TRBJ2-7,CASNPGSRSYEQYF,TGTGCCAGCAACCCAGGGTCCAGGTCCTACGAGCAGTACTTC
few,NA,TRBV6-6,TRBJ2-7,CASSYRAGTYEQYF,TGTGCCAGCAGTTACCGCGCCGGGACCTACGAGCAGTACTTC
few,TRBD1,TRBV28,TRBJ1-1,CASQRGLYTEAFF,TGTGCCAGCCAAAGGGGGCTGTACACTGAAGCTTTCTTT
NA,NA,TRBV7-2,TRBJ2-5,CASSLGGSGETQYF,TGTGCCAGCAGCTTAGGTGGGTCGGGGGAGACCCAGTACTTC
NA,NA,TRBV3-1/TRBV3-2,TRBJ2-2,CASSLKSAGELFF,TGTGCCAGCAGTCTAAAGTCCGCCGGGGAGCTGTTTTTT
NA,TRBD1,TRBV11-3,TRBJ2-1,CASRFRDRGPEQFF,TGTGCCAGCAGATTCCGGGACAGGGGGCCTGAGCAGTTCTTC
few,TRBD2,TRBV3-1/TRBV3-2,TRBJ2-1,CASSPPGLAGLGRLF,TGTGCCAGCAGCCCGCCGGGACTAGCGGGCCTAGGCAGGCTCTTC
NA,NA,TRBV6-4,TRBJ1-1,CASSSLPGTEAFF,TGTGCCAGCAGTAGCCTACCGGGGACTGAAGCTTTCTTT
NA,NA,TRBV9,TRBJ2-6,CASSRRSGANVLTF,TGTGCCAGCAGTCGCCGGTCTGGGGCCAACGTCCTGACTTTC
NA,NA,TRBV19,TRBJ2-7,CASSINRVAYEQYF,TGTGCCAGTAGTATAAACAGGGTCGCCTACGAGCAGTACTTC
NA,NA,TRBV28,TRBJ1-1,CATVGSGTEAFF,TGTGCCACCGTCGGTTCCGGCACTGAAGCTTTCTTT
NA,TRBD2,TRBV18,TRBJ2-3,CASSPPRLAGDTQYF,TGTGCCAGCTCACCACCGAGGCTAGCGGGGGATACGCAGTATTTT
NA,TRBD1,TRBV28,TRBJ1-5,CASRSGTGSNQPQHF,TGTGCCAGCAGGTCCGGGACAGGGAGCAATCAGCCCCAGCATTTT
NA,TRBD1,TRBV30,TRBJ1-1,CAVSNRGNTEAFF,TGTGCCGTATCGAACAGGGGCAACACTGAAGCTTTCTTT
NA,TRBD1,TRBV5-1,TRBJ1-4,CASSTGGTNEKLFF,TGCGCCAGCAGTACAGGGGGCACTAATGAAAAACTGTTTTTT
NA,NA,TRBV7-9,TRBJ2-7,CASTKGLFGEQYF,TGTGCCAGCACCAAAGGACTTTTCGGCGAGCAGTACTTC
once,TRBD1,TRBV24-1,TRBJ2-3,CATSDTGTGITDTQYF,TGTGCCACCAGTGATACCGGGACAGGGATAACAGATACGCAGTATTTT